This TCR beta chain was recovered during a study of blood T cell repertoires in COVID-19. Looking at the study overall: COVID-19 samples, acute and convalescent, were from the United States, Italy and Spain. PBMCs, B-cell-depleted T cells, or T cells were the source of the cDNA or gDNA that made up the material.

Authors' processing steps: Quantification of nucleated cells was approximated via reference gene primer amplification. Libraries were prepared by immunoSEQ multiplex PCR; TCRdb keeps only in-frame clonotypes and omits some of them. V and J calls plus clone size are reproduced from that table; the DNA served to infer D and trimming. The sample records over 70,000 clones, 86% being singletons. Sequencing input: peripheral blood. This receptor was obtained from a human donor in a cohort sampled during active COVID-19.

As DNA, the CDR3 is TGTGCCAGCAGTGAAGCTCCCCGTGGGCTCGAGCAGTTCTTC. This translates into CASSEAPRGLEQFF. The genes are TRBV6-1 and TRBJ2-1; D is unclear. V was shortened by 0 bases and J by 10 bases, with 13 bases between the two germline ends. CDR3 size: 14 residues. Per germline, CDR1 MNHNS and CDR2 SASEGT.